The present entry profiles one T cell receptor (beta chain) with its context. Germline V lookup: CDR1 SEHNR, CDR2 FQNEAQ (reference sequence). This CDR3 is 15 amino acids long. Trimming took 2 bases from V and 2 from J; bases not matched to a gene: 5. These data originate in a study of shared clonotypes between healthy human individuals. This table comes from immunoSEQ multiplex PCR, and its TCRdb copy is limited to in-frame clones, with some not included. The data hold about 2,200,000 clones, with just over 90% observed a single time. Naive CD8 populations comprised CD45RO-negative cells positively selected for CCR7, excluding terminally differentiated effector memory CD45RA+ cells.

The rearrangement joins TRBV7-9 to TRBJ2-7; TRBD2 matches 8 bases. The sequence was obtained from a man aged 18 to 29 in good health. Some clones in this sample may be carry-over from other donors' samples. The material sequenced was naive CD8+ T cells from PBMCs. The CDR3, as DNA: TGTGCCAGCAGCTTAATTACTAGCGGAACCTACGAGCAGTACTTC. It translates to CASSLITSGTYEQYF.